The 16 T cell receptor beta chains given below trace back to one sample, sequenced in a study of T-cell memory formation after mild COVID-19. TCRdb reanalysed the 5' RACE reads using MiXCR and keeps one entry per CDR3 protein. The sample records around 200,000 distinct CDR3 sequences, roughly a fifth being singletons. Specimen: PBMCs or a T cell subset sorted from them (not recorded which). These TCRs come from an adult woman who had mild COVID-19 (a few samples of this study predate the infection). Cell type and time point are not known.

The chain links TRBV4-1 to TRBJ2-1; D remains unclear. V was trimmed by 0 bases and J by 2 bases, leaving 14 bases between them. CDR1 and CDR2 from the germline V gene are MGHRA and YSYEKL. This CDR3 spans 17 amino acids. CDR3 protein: CASSQDLQVSAYNEQFF. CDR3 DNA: TGCGCCAGCAGCCAAGATCTCCAGGTTTCAGCCTACAATGAGCAGTTCTTC.

The CDR3 DNA sequence: TGTGCCAGCAGCGACGGACTAGCGGGGGTTCGTGAGCAGTTCTTC. This sequence encodes CASSDGLAGVREQFF. The rearrangement links TRBV7-9 to TRBJ2-1; 13 bases are a match to TRBD2. The CDR3 contains 15 residues. Per the germline V gene, CDR1 is SEHNR and CDR2 is FQNEAQ (reference sequence). The V and J ends lost 5 bases and 9 bases, in that order; junction bases with no gene match: 7.

CDR3 nucleotides: TGCGCCAGCAGCTCGCCCGGGACGGCGTCCTACGAGCAGTACTTC. Translated, it gives CASSSPGTASYEQYF. The V gene is TRBV4-1, the J gene TRBJ2-7; the D call may be TRBD1 or TRBD2 (5 bases each). Deletions cut 5 bases from V and 1 base from J, with 15 bases between. The CDR3 has 15 residues. Germline assignment: CDR1 MGHRA and CDR2 YSYEKL.

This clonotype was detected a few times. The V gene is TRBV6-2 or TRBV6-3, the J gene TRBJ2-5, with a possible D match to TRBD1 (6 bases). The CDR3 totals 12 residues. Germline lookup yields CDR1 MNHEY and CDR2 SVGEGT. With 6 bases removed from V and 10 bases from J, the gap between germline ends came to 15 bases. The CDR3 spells CASSYGTHLQYF. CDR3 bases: TGTGCCAGCAGCTACGGGACACACCTCCAGTACTTC.

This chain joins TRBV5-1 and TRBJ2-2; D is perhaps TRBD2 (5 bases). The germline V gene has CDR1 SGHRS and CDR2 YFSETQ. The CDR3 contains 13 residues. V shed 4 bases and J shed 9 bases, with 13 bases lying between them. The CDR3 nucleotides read TGCGCCAGCAGCGTACTCCGGGGTCGGGAGCTGTTTTTT. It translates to CASSVLRGRELFF.

CDR3: CASSPWDSATDTQYF. Here the CDR3 DNA reads TGTGCCAGCAGCCCTTGGGACAGCGCAACAGATACGCAGTATTTT. The V gene is TRBV9, the J gene TRBJ2-3; 7 bases fit TRBD1. Per the germline V gene, CDR1 is SGDLS and CDR2 is YYNGEE. Losses at the gene ends were 4 bases for V and 3 bases for J; bases not matched to a gene: 8. The CDR3 is 15 amino acids.

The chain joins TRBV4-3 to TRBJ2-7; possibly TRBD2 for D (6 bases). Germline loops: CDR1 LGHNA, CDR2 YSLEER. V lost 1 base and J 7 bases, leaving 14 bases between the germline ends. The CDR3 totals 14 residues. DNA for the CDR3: TGCGCCAGCAGCCAAGCGGCGGGGTCTGGGGAGCAGTACTTC. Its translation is CASSQAAGSGEQYF.

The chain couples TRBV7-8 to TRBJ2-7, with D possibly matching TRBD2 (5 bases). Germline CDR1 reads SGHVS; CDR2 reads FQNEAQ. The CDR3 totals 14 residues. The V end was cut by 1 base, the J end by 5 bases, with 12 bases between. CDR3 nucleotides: TGTGCCAGCAGCTTAGTTCAGGAGGCCAACGAGCAGTACTTC. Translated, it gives CASSLVQEANEQYF.

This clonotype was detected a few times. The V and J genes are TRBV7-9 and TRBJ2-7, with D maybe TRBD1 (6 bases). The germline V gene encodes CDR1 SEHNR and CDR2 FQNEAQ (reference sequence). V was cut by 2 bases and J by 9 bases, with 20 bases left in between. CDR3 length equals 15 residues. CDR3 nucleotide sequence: TGTGCCAGCAGCTTATGGACGGGACAACAAGATTCGCAGTACTTC. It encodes CASSLWTGQQDSQYF.

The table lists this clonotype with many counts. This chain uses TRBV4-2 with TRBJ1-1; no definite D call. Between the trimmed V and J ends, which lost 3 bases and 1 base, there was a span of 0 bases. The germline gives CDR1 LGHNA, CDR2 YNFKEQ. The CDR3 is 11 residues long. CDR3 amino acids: CASSQNTEAFF. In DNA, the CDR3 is TGTGCCAGCAGCCAGAACACTGAAGCTTTCTTT.

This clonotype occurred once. The CDR3 nucleotides read TGTGCCAGCAGCCCACCGGAGGGGATAAGGCATACGCAGTATTTT. Protein sequence: CASSPPEGIRHTQYF. V usage is TRBV7-9 and J usage is TRBJ2-3, with D possibly matching TRBD2 (6 bases). This CDR3 contains 15 residues. V lost 5 bases and J 7 bases, leaving 19 bases between the germline ends. Germline assignment: CDR1 SEHNR and CDR2 FQNEAQ (reference sequence). Together with reference TRBV7-9 and TRBJ2-3, the CDR3 gives the full variable domain: DTGVSQNPRHKITKRGQNVTFRCDPISEHNRLYWYRQTLGQGPEFLTYFQNEAQLEKSRLLSDRFSAERPKGSFSTLEIQRTEQGDSAMYLCASSPPEGIRHTQYFGPGTRLTVL.

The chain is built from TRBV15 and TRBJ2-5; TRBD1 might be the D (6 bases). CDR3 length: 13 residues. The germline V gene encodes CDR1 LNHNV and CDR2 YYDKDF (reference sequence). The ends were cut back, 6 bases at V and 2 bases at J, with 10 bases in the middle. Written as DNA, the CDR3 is TGTGCCACCAGACCGGACAGTCAAGAGACCCAGTACTTC. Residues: CATRPDSQETQYF.

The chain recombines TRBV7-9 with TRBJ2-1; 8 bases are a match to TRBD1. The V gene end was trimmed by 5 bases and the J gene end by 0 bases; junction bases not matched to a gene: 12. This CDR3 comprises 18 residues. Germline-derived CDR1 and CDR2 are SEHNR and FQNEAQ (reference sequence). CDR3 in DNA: TGTGCCAGCAGCGACGTCCCAGGGGGCCCTAGCTCCTACAATGAGCAGTTCTTC. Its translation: CASSDVPGGPSSYNEQFF.

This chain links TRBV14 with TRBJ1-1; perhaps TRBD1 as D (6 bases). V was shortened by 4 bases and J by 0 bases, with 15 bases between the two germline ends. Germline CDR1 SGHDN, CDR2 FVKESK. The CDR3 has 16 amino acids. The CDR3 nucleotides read TGTGCCAGCAGCCCCCGGGACATCGTATTGAACACTGAAGCTTTCTTT. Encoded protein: CASSPRDIVLNTEAFF.

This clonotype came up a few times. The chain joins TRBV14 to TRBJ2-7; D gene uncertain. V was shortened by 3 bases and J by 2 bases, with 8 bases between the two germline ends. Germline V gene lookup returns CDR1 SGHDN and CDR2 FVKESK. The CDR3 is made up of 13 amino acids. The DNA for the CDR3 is TGTGCCAGCAGCCACCTGGGAACCTACGAGCAGTACTTC. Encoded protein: CASSHLGTYEQYF.

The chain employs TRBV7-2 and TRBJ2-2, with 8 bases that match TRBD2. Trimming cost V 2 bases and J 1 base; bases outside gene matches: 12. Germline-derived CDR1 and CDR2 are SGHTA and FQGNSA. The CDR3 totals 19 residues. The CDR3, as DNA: TGTGCCAGCAGCTTAATTCATCTGACGGGGGGGCGGAACACCGGGGAGCTGTTTTTT. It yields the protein CASSLIHLTGGRNTGELFF.